One and the same sample provided the 23 T cell receptor beta chains below, sequenced in a study of OX40 agonist ivuxolimab in advanced cancers. Profiled with immunoSEQ multiplex PCR; TCRdb holds only in-frame clones, not every one. The sample has tens of thousands of clones; around 85% are singletons. The source was CD4+ or CD8+ T cells sorted from blood, collected in a trial of the OX40 agonist ivuxolimab. Receptors were obtained from an adult with an advanced solid tumor such as melanoma, head and neck, liver or kidney cancer.

This clone was counted a few times. The V call is TRBV7-3, the J call TRBJ2-2; 11 nucleotides agree with TRBD2. The V and J ends lost 3 bases and 4 bases, in that order; junction bases with no gene match: 1. This CDR3 has 15 amino acids. Germline V gene lookup returns CDR1 SGHTA and CDR2 FQGTGA. This CDR3 is CASSLGLAATGELFF. The CDR3 coding sequence is TGTGCCAGCAGCTTGGGACTAGCGGCCACCGGGGAGCTGTTTTTT. Full variable domain (remainder filled in from reference TRBV7-3 and TRBJ2-2): GAGVSQTPSNKVTEKGKYVELRCDPISGHTALYWYRQSLGQGPEFLIYFQGTGAADDSGLPNDRFFAVRPEGSVSTLKIQRTERGDSAVYLCASSLGLAATGELFFGEGSRLTVL.

V and J are TRBV27 and TRBJ1-2, with D possibly being TRBD1 (5 bases). This CDR3 spans 15 amino acids. Germline V gene data show CDR1 as MNHEY and CDR2 as SMNVEV (reference sequence). With 2 bases removed from V and 8 bases from J, the gap between germline ends came to 18 bases. CDR3: CASSLDGSAGGGYTF. CDR3 sequence (DNA): TGTGCCAGCAGTTTAGATGGTTCAGCGGGGGGGGGCTACACCTTC.

The chain carries TRBV5-1 and TRBJ2-3; D might be TRBD1 or TRBD2, each matching 5 bases. Germline V gives CDR1 SGHRS, CDR2 YFSETQ. The CDR3 has 15 residues. The ends were cut back, 1 base at V and 5 bases at J, with 14 bases in the middle. In DNA form, the CDR3 reads TGCGCCAGCAGCTTGTCGGGGCAGCAAATAGATACGCAGTATTTT. It encodes CASSLSGQQIDTQYF.

The chain uses TRBV14 and TRBJ2-7; no clear D. V lost 2 bases and J 3 bases, leaving 8 bases between the germline ends. The CDR3 spans 13 residues. Germline CDR1 and CDR2: SGHDN and FVKESK. The CDR3 DNA reads TGTGCCAGCAGCCAACTAGTTGACTACGAGCAGTACTTC. This codes for CASSQLVDYEQYF.

The genes are TRBV6-6 and TRBJ1-2; D is unresolved. Trimming shortened V by 10 bases and J by 4 bases, and 16 bases separated the two germline ends. The CDR3 contains 13 residues. In germline, CDR1 is MNHNY, CDR2 SVGAGI (reference sequence). The CDR3, as DNA: TGTGCCACCTTCCCCGGGTTTGCCTATGGCTACACCTTC. Translation gives CATFPGFAYGYTF.

This clone was detected only a few times. The chain joins TRBV6-1 to TRBJ2-3; D is unclear. Germline V CDR1 and CDR2: MNHNS, SASEGT. The CDR3 sequence is 15 residues long. The V gene lost 4 bases and the J gene lost 0 bases, with 11 bases spanning the gap. The DNA for the CDR3 is TGTGCCAGCAGTGTCGCGCGGCCTAGCACAGATACGCAGTATTTT. It codes for CASSVARPSTDTQYF.

The chain links TRBV2 to TRBJ1-1; D gene unclear. The V and J ends lost 3 bases and 0 bases respectively, with 11 bases between them. This CDR3 region has 15 residues. Germline V gene data show CDR1 as SNHLY and CDR2 as FYNNEI. CDR3 bases: TGTGCCAGCAGTGAGTCTCCCATCATGAACACTGAAGCTTTCTTT. Protein product: CASSESPIMNTEAFF.

V is TRBV7-9 and J is TRBJ1-5, with 8 bases fitting TRBD1. The trim removed 4 bases at V and 2 bases at J, leaving 1 base unmatched. The CDR3 is 14 residues long. Germline CDR1 SEHNR, CDR2 FQNEAQ (reference sequence). CDR3 coding DNA: TGTGCCAGCAGCTCGGACAGGGGCAATCAGCCCCAGCATTTT. Its protein is CASSSDRGNQPQHF.

This chain links TRBV7-3 with TRBJ2-1; perhaps TRBD2 as D (5 bases). The CDR3 is 17 residues long. The V and J ends lost 3 bases and 0 bases respectively, with 15 bases between them. Per the germline V gene, CDR1 is SGHTA and CDR2 is FQGTGA. The CDR3 DNA follows: TGTGCCAGCAGCTTTAGCAAGATTACTAGCTCCTACAATGAGCAGTTCTTC. It yields the protein CASSFSKITSSYNEQFF.

The chain is built from TRBV11-3 and TRBJ2-7, with D unresolved. Germline V gene lookup returns CDR1 SGHNT and CDR2 YENEEA. This CDR3 comprises 14 residues. V was pared by 5 bases and J by 0 bases, with 11 bases between. This CDR3 reads CASSPPTSSYEQYF. The CDR3 region has the DNA TGTGCCAGCAGCCCCCCGACCAGCTCCTACGAGCAGTACTTC.

This rearrangement joins TRBV19 to TRBJ1-5; no reliable D call. Trimming took off 6 bases at V and 4 bases at J, with 7 bases between the two ends. The V gene's germline CDR1 is LNHDA and CDR2 SQIVND (reference sequence). The CDR3 contains 12 residues. The CDR3 loop reads CASRARNQPQHF. The CDR3 DNA is TGTGCCAGTAGGGCAAGAAATCAGCCCCAGCATTTT.

This chain connects TRBV6-6 to TRBJ1-1; 7 nucleotides agree with TRBD1. J lost 8 bases, V lost 0 bases, and 3 bases had no gene match. The CDR3 is made up of 13 amino acids. Germline-derived CDR1 and CDR2 are MNHNY and SVGAGI (reference sequence). CDR3 DNA: TGTGCCAGCAGTTACTCTGGGACAGCCGAAGCTTTCTTT. Its protein product is CASSYSGTAEAFF.

The genes are TRBV11-3 and TRBJ1-1, with unresolved D. V was trimmed by 5 bases and J by 1 base, leaving 11 bases between them. The CDR3 length is 14 residues. Germline CDR1 and CDR2: SGHNT and YENEEA. CDR3 in DNA: TGTGCCAGCAGCCGGGATGGCTCGAACACTGAAGCTTTCTTT. It is translated as CASSRDGSNTEAFF.

In its sample, this clone was seen a few times. The chain has TRBV7-9 and TRBJ1-3, with D unclear. V was shortened by 3 bases and J by 2 bases, with 5 bases between the two germline ends. This CDR3 has 13 residues. Germline V gene sequence: CDR1 SEHNR, CDR2 FQNEAQ (reference sequence). CDR3 nucleotide sequence: TGTGCCAGCAGCTTTAACACTGGAAACACCATATATTTT. It codes for CASSFNTGNTIYF.

This rearrangement joins TRBV19 to TRBJ1-2; the match to TRBD1 covers 7 bases. CDR3 length: 16 residues. The trim removed 3 bases at V and 0 bases at J, leaving 7 bases unmatched. Germline-derived CDR1 and CDR2 are LNHDA and SQIVND (reference sequence). CDR3 DNA sequence: TGTGCCAGTAGTATCTTTTCCGGGACAGCTAACTATGGCTACACCTTC. This encodes CASSIFSGTANYGYTF.

This clone has a count of ten or more. The chain carries TRBV11-2 and TRBJ2-7; TRBD2 aligns across 8 bases. Germline-derived CDR1 and CDR2 are SGHAT and FQNNGV. J lost 0 bases, V lost 6 bases, and 7 bases had no gene match. The CDR3 length is 15 residues. The CDR3 spells CASREAGVPSYEQYF. The CDR3 nucleotides read TGTGCCAGCAGAGAAGCGGGGGTCCCCTCCTACGAGCAGTACTTC.

V and J are TRBV11-2 and TRBJ1-5; perhaps TRBD1 as D (5 bases). This CDR3 contains 13 residues. Trimming stripped 5 bases from V and 7 bases from J, with 12 bases between. Germline loops: CDR1 SGHAT, CDR2 FQNNGV. CDR3: CASSPWGGQPQHF. For the CDR3, the DNA is TGTGCCAGCAGCCCATGGGGGGGACAGCCCCAGCATTTT.

With respect to this clone: One end of the junction varies from germline; a read error may be responsible. The chain joins TRBV29-1 to TRBJ2-7; the D gene is possibly TRBD2 (5 bases). Germline loops: CDR1 SQVTM, CDR2 ANQGSEA. The CDR3 is 13 residues long. This CDR3 reads CNVEDEEGYEQYF. CDR3 coding DNA: TGCAACGTTGAAGATGAAGAGGGCTACGAGCAGTACTTC.

The V call is TRBV2, the J call TRBJ1-6, with D maybe TRBD1 (5 bases). The CDR3 runs to 17 residues. Looked up from germline, CDR1 is SNHLY and CDR2 is FYNNEI. V gave up 4 bases and J gave up 11 bases, with 24 bases separating them. CDR3 bases: TGTGCCAGCAGTGCGCGGGAGGCGGGAGGGACTAGAACACCCCTCCACTTT. Protein product: CASSAREAGGTRTPLHF.

The chain carries TRBV27 and TRBJ1-6; tentative D call: TRBD1 (5 bases). V gave up 0 bases and J gave up 10 bases, with 13 bases separating them. The germline V gene encodes CDR1 MNHEY and CDR2 SMNVEV (reference sequence). The length of the CDR3 is 15 residues. The DNA for the CDR3 is TGTGCCAGCAGTTTATCCAGGGAAGGGAGGTCACCCCTCCACTTT. Amino acids: CASSLSREGRSPLHF.

DNA for the CDR3: TGTGCCAGCAGCTTAAGCGGGTCGCCCTACAATGAGCAGTTCTTC. As protein: CASSLSGSPYNEQFF. The gene calls are TRBV11-2 and TRBJ2-1; tentatively, D is TRBD2 (6 bases). The CDR3 loop spans 15 amino acids. Trimming shortened V by 2 bases and J by 2 bases, and 10 bases separated the two germline ends. The germline CDR1 and CDR2 sequences are SGHAT and FQNNGV. The full variable domain, in which reference TRBV11-2 and TRBJ2-1 provide the parts outside the CDR3, is EAGVAQSPRYKIIEKRQSVAFWCNPISGHATLYWYQQILGQGPKLLIQFQNNGVVDDSQLPKDRFSAERLKGVDSTLKIQPAKLEDSAVYLCASSLSGSPYNEQFFGPGTRLTVL.

The chain links TRBV18 to TRBJ2-3; no reliable D call. Germline V lookup: CDR1 KGHSH, CDR2 LQKENI. The CDR3 length is 13 residues. V was clipped by 0 bases and J by 5 bases, with 6 bases between them. The CDR3 nucleotides are TGTGCCAGCTCACCACCCACAGTAGATACGCAGTATTTT. Protein: CASSPPTVDTQYF. Full variable domain (missing parts from reference TRBV18 and TRBJ2-3): NAGVMQNPRHLVRRRGQEARLRCSPMKGHSHVYWYRQLPEEGLKFMVYLQKENIIDESGMPKERFSAEFPKEGPSILRIQQVVRGDSAAYFCASSPPTVDTQYFGPGTRLTVL.

The rearrangement uses TRBV5-1 and TRBJ2-1; a weak D match, TRBD2 (7 bases). The germline gives CDR1 SGHRS, CDR2 YFSETQ. The length of the CDR3 is 15 residues. Trimming took off 5 bases at V and 7 bases at J, with 19 bases between the two ends. The CDR3 nucleotides are TGCGCCAGCAGATTTCAGGGAGGGGGATGGAATGAGCAGTTCTTC. It yields the protein CASRFQGGGWNEQFF.